This T cell receptor (beta chain) was observed in a study of identical twins. Broader study findings: Fewer insertions characterized abundant cord blood beta clonotypes, whereas memory repertoires showed none. Out-of-frame alpha sequences common to twins exhibited an excess of low generation probability.

A universal primer site arose from template switching, and cDNA bore unique molecular identifiers. Using its own MiXCR run on the 5' RACE reads, TCRdb lists one record per CDR3 protein. The sample has 1,800,000 or so distinct CDR3 sequences, 32% seen once. A few counts support this clonotype. Antigen: not known. The CDR3 runs 16 residues. Trimming cost V 1 base and J 0 bases, with 13 bases left between them. Germline CDR1 LGHNA, CDR2 YNFKEQ. This TCR was sampled from a newborn girl in good health. The rearrangement links TRBV4-2 to TRBJ2-7; either TRBD1 or TRBD2 may fit D (6 bases each). The sequenced sample consisted of cord blood. CDR3 bases: TGTGCCAGCAGCCAAGGGGGGGCGCAAAGCTCCTACGAGCAGTACTTC. This encodes CASSQGGAQSSYEQYF.